Reported below is one T cell receptor (beta chain). Its cognate antigen is unknown. The ends were cut back, 4 bases at V and 8 bases at J, with 19 bases in the middle. The CDR3 has 15 amino acids. Germline CDR1 reads SGHDT; CDR2 reads YYEEEE. A sample-barcoded 5' primer and a J-beta primer mix were used in a second PCR of about 7 to 12 cycles. Using its own MiXCR run on the 5' RACE reads, TCRdb lists one record per CDR3 protein. Among 1.4 million to 1.5 million distinct CDR3 sequences listed, 40% to 50% were seen once. This entry comes from a study of blood T cells in healthy people across ages. Study findings and constraints: A roughly linear fall in TCR beta diversity per million T cells was seen with increasing age. Naive T cell percentage strongly correlated with TCR beta diversity.

This clonotype originated in a woman aged 18-30 years in good health. The sample consisted of blood. V is TRBV5-6 and J is TRBJ2-4, with TRBD2 as a possible D gene (6 bases). The CDR3 spells CASSHTGLLGDIQYF. The CDR3 bases are TGTGCCAGCAGCCATACGGGACTCTTAGGGGACATTCAGTACTTC.